These 21 T cell receptor beta chains were all obtained from the same sample, sequenced in a study of radiation and T cells in renal cell carcinoma. Treatment denoted: treatment-naive control, cytoreductive nephrectomy. Sequenced by immunoSEQ multiplex PCR; TCRdb stores in-frame clones only, minus some. The profile shows fewer than 25,000 clones, under 65% of them singletons. Sequenced material: tumor tissue, taken from a patient whose treatment was nephrectomy without radiotherapy. These receptors originate from a human donor with renal cell carcinoma.

The CDR3 region is CASSLGAKNRDIQYF. The CDR3 nucleotides are TGTGCCAGCAGCTTAGGGGCTAAAAACAGAGACATTCAGTACTTC. The V call is TRBV7-2, the J call TRBJ2-4; the D is unclear. Trimming removed 1 base from V and 8 bases from J, with 15 bases in between. Per germline, CDR1 SGHTA and CDR2 FQGNSA. The CDR3 sequence is 15 residues long.

The chain carries TRBV4-1 and TRBJ1-2; TRBD1 matches 10 bases. The junction had 5 bases not matched to a gene; V was cut back by 6 bases and J by 4 bases. The CDR3 has 14 residues. Germline V CDR1 and CDR2: MGHRA, YSYEKL. CDR3 protein: CASRRDRGPYGYTF. CDR3 sequence (DNA): TGCGCCAGCAGGCGGGACAGGGGTCCCTATGGCTACACCTTC.

This chain links TRBV7-6 with TRBJ2-7, with a tentative D call TRBD1 (6 bases). The CDR3 loop spans 15 amino acids. V lost 0 bases to trimming and J lost 5 bases, with 14 bases between them. Germline-derived CDR1 and CDR2 are SGHVS and FNYEAQ. This CDR3 reads CASSLAQGRRDEQYF. The CDR3 nucleotides are TGTGCCAGCAGCTTAGCGCAGGGGCGTCGCGACGAGCAGTACTTC.

The genes are TRBV6-6 and TRBJ1-2; D uncertain. The length of the CDR3 is 15 residues. Trimming pared 0 bases from V and 4 bases from J, leaving 12 bases between. CDR1 is MNHNY and CDR2 is SVGAGI in the germline V gene (reference sequence). The CDR3 nucleotides read TGTGCCAGCAGTTACTCGGCCGTGGGGAGCTATGGCTACACCTTC. Amino acids: CASSYSAVGSYGYTF.

The V gene is TRBV5-1, the J gene TRBJ1-1; weak D call: TRBD1 (5 bases). Germline CDR1 is SGHRS and CDR2 is YFSETQ. This CDR3 contains 14 residues. The V end was cut by 0 bases, the J end by 6 bases, with 12 bases between. CDR3 loop: CASSLEGWDAEAFF. For the CDR3, the DNA is TGCGCCAGCAGCTTGGAAGGGTGGGACGCTGAAGCTTTCTTT.

The chain links TRBV7-6 to TRBJ2-3; D ambiguous. V lost 2 bases and J lost 4, with 7 bases in between. The CDR3 sequence is 13 residues long. The germline V gene has CDR1 SGHVS and CDR2 FNYEAQ. CDR3 amino acids: CASSLLPSDTQYF. The CDR3 DNA is TGTGCCAGCAGCTTACTTCCTTCAGATACGCAGTATTTT.

The chain carries TRBV20-1 and TRBJ2-7; D unclear. V was shortened by 3 bases and J by 3 bases, with 6 bases between the two germline ends. This CDR3 has 11 amino acids. Per the germline V gene, CDR1 is DFQATT and CDR2 is SNEGSKA (reference sequence). CDR3 nucleotides: TGCAGTGCTAGTTCGGGCTACGAGCAGTACTTC. This translates into CSASSGYEQYF.

The J gene is TRBJ1-1, the V gene TRBV9; possibly TRBD1 for D (5 bases). Between the trimmed V and J ends, which lost 4 bases and 5 bases, there was a span of 18 bases. Germline CDR1 and CDR2: SGDLS and YYNGEE. This CDR3 comprises 15 residues. CDR3 DNA sequence: TGTGCCAGCAGCTCAGGCCCGGGGGTTAGGACTGAAGCTTTCTTT. Its translation is CASSSGPGVRTEAFF.

The V gene is TRBV6-5, the J gene TRBJ1-1; D remains ambiguous. V lost 8 bases to trimming and J lost 7 bases, with 14 bases between them. CDR3 length: 12 amino acids. CDR1 is MNHEY and CDR2 is SVGAGI in the germline V gene. The CDR3 spells CASGVGTDEAFF. The DNA of the CDR3 is TGTGCCAGCGGGGTAGGAACGGATGAAGCTTTCTTT.

This chain connects TRBV5-1 to TRBJ1-2; TRBD1 agrees at 7 bases. The J segment lost 7 bases and the V segment lost 2 bases, leaving 17 bases of the junction unmatched. Germline CDR1 and CDR2: SGHRS and YFSETQ. The CDR3 has 17 amino acids. The CDR3 coding sequence is TGCGCCAGCAGCTTAGTAGGGGACAGCTTATTGGGCTCTGGCTACACCTTC. It translates to CASSLVGDSLLGSGYTF.

The chain carries TRBV10-3 and TRBJ2-3, with a tentative D call TRBD1 (5 bases). There are 12 residues in the CDR3. Germline V lookup: CDR1 ENHRY, CDR2 SYGVKD. The V end was cut by 4 bases, the J end by 4 bases, with 6 bases between. The CDR3 DNA reads as TGTGCCATCAGTGCAGGGTCAGATACGCAGTATTTT. It encodes CAISAGSDTQYF.

This CDR3 reads CASSPRAQSSYNSPLHF. The CDR3 bases are TGTGCCAGCAGTCCCCGGGCCCAGAGCTCCTATAATTCACCCCTCCACTTT. V and J are TRBV27 and TRBJ1-6; D unresolved. Germline V gene data show CDR1 as MNHEY and CDR2 as SMNVEV (reference sequence). The V and J ends lost 5 bases and 0 bases respectively, with 14 bases between them. The CDR3 length is 17 residues.

This CDR3 reads CATQRTGPGYGYTF. The CDR3 nucleotides read TGTGCCACCCAAAGGACAGGGCCGGGGTATGGCTACACCTTC. The J gene is TRBJ1-2, the V gene TRBV6-5; 8 positions match TRBD1. Germline CDR1 MNHEY, CDR2 SVGAGI. Trimming took 10 bases from V and 5 from J; bases not matched to a gene: 12. This CDR3 has 14 amino acids.

In this sample, this clone turned up a few times. The rearrangement joins TRBV11-2 to TRBJ1-1; the match to TRBD1 covers 7 bases. Germline V CDR1 and CDR2: SGHAT, FQNNGV. The J segment lost 4 bases and the V segment lost 6 bases, leaving 5 bases of the junction unmatched. CDR3 length: 13 amino acids. Written as DNA, the CDR3 is TGTGCCAGCAGATCGACAGGGTTCACTGAAGCTTTCTTT. Translation gives CASRSTGFTEAFF.

In this sample, this clone turned up a few times. The gene calls are TRBV6-5 and TRBJ2-1; 8 positions agree with TRBD2. V lost 6 bases, J lost 7 bases, and 5 bases stayed unmatched. Germline V gives CDR1 MNHEY, CDR2 SVGAGI. There are 13 residues in the CDR3. The CDR3 DNA is TGTGCCAGCAGCGTAGCGGGGCTAAATGAGCAGTTCTTC. Its translation: CASSVAGLNEQFF.

The CDR3 here is CSVLKWDNGVQYF. CDR3 nucleotide sequence: TGCAGCGTTCTCAAGTGGGACAACGGAGTGCAGTACTTC. The gene calls are TRBV29-1 and TRBJ2-7; D perhaps matches TRBD1 (6 bases). The CDR3 is 13 amino acids. V was pared by 5 bases and J by 9 bases, with 20 bases between. Germline V gene sequence: CDR1 SQVTM, CDR2 ANQGSEA.

The chain links TRBV6-1 to TRBJ1-2; D uncertain. Germline loops: CDR1 MNHNS, CDR2 SASEGT. V was shortened by 9 bases and J by 0 bases, with 11 bases between the two germline ends. CDR3 length: 13 residues. The CDR3 DNA reads as TGTGCCAGTAAGCCGGAATCTAACTATGGCTACACCTTC. Its protein product is CASKPESNYGYTF.

The V and J genes are TRBV9 and TRBJ1-6; 7 bases align to TRBD1. V trimming: 4 bases; J trimming: 2 bases; junction bases outside the gene matches: 12. There are 18 residues in the CDR3. Germline CDR1 SGDLS, CDR2 YYNGEE. The CDR3 DNA is TGTGCCAGCAGCCCACTAAATCAGGGGGGGGCCTATAATTCACCCCTCCACTTT. Its translation is CASSPLNQGGAYNSPLHF.

The chain couples TRBV7-2 to TRBJ2-3, with D perhaps matching TRBD1 or TRBD2 (5 bases each). The CDR3 totals 15 residues. CDR1 SGHTA and CDR2 FQGNSA come from the germline V gene. The V and J ends lost 5 bases and 6 bases respectively, with 18 bases between them. DNA of the CDR3: TGTGCCAGCAGCCTTCGAGGGGCGCCGGGCGATACGCAGTATTTT. Protein product: CASSLRGAPGDTQYF.

The chain is built from TRBV9 and TRBJ1-5; 7 positions match TRBD1. This CDR3 comprises 15 residues. Germline values: CDR1 SGDLS, CDR2 YYNGEE. V lost 4 bases to trimming and J lost 4 bases; unmatched junction nucleotides: 8. The chain's CDR3 is CASSTTGVGNQPQHF. The CDR3 DNA follows: TGTGCCAGCAGCACCACAGGGGTAGGGAATCAGCCCCAGCATTTT.

This clone was seen just once. The chain recombines TRBV7-2 with TRBJ2-1; D possibly corresponds to TRBD1 (5 bases). This CDR3 is built from 16 residues. Germline-derived CDR1 and CDR2 are SGHTA and FQGNSA. V dropped 1 base and J dropped 5 bases, with 15 bases sitting between them. Written as DNA, the CDR3 is TGTGCCAGCAGCTTAGTTAGTACAGGAGCAAACAATGAGCAGTTCTTC. This encodes CASSLVSTGANNEQFF.